These T cell receptor beta chains were read from a single sample in a study of T cells in Graves' hyperthyroidism and ophthalmopathy. TCRdb re-derived calls from the multiplex PCR reads in MiXCR, one entry per CDR3 protein. Among about 420,000 distinct CDR3 sequences listed, approximately 14% were seen once. The sample taken for sequencing was blood. The source of these receptors is a woman in her late teens or twenties with Graves' hyperthyroidism. Each CDR3 is given with its conserved first and last residue. A D gene is named only where the DNA matches it firmly. Size values are once, few and many counts, or a class for expanded clones, and some rows have none.

CDR3 length | D gene | clone size | J gene | V gene | CDR3 protein | CDR3 DNA
16 | TRBD1 | few | TRBJ2-7 | TRBV7-3 | CASSLLSGQGSYEQYF | TGTGCCAGCAGCTTACTCAGTGGACAGGGATCCTACGAGCAGTACTTC
13 | TRBD1 | many | TRBJ2-4 | TRBV11-3 | CASSPEGQGLQYF | TGTGCCAGCAGCCCAGAGGGACAGGGGCTTCAGTACTTC
12 | NA | NA | TRBJ1-1 | TRBV5-4 | CASSLIHTEAFF | TGTGCCAGCAGCTTGATCCACACTGAAGCTTTCTTT
15 | NA | NA | TRBJ1-2 | TRBV27 | CASSLSQSLNYGYTF | TGTGCCAGCAGTTTATCCCAGAGTTTAAACTATGGCTACACCTTC
15 | NA | many | TRBJ1-2 | TRBV20-1 | CSARDLEGRDYGYTF | TGCAGTGCTAGAGATTTGGAGGGTCGAGACTATGGCTACACCTTC
17 | TRBD1 | many | TRBJ1-1 | TRBV14 | CASSRPLGQGMNTEAFF | TGTGCCAGCAGCCGACCCTTGGGACAGGGGATGAACACTGAAGCTTTCTTT
15 | NA | many | TRBJ1-1 | TRBV20-1 | CSARDVRGGKTEAFF | TGCAGTGCTAGAGATGTACGGGGGGGGAAGACTGAAGCTTTCTTT
13 | NA | many | TRBJ2-7 | TRBV7-6 | CASSLVGNLEQYF | TGTGCCAGCAGCTTAGTTGGCAATCTAGAGCAGTACTTC
14 | TRBD1 | NA | TRBJ2-7 | TRBV12-3/TRBV12-4 | CASSPWTGGHEQYF | TGTGCCAGCAGTCCCTGGACAGGGGGTCACGAGCAGTACTTC
15 | NA | NA | TRBJ1-1 | TRBV7-8 | CASSSRDSWGTEAFF | TGTGCCAGCAGCTCCCGGGATTCCTGGGGCACTGAAGCTTTCTTT
14 | NA | many | TRBJ1-2 | TRBV6-1 | CASRTPEGRRGYTF | TGTGCCAGCAGGACCCCGGAGGGGCGCAGAGGCTACACCTTC
14 | NA | many | TRBJ1-2 | TRBV20-1 | CSASRGSAHYGYTF | TGCAGTGCTAGCAGGGGATCTGCCCACTATGGCTACACCTTC
16 | TRBD1 | many | TRBJ2-3 | TRBV19 | CASTGDTGGLTDTQYF | TGTGCCTCAACAGGCGATACAGGGGGTTTGACAGATACGCAGTATTTT
14 | TRBD1 | few | TRBJ2-7 | TRBV7-2 | CASSPWTGSHEQYF | TGTGCCAGCAGCCCCTGGACAGGGAGCCACGAGCAGTACTTC
14 | TRBD2 | NA | TRBJ2-7 | TRBV4-1 | CASSQNGGDGEQYF | TGCGCCAGCAGCCAAAACGGGGGGGACGGCGAGCAGTACTTC
14 | NA | NA | TRBJ1-1 | TRBV24-1 | CASRWEGLDTEAFF | TGTGCCTCCCGTTGGGAGGGGCTCGACACTGAAGCTTTCTTT
12 | NA | NA | TRBJ1-2 | TRBV5-6 | CASSSFAEGYTF | TGTGCCAGCAGCTCCTTTGCAGAGGGCTACACCTTC
14 | NA | many | TRBJ1-1 | TRBV12-3/TRBV12-4 | CASRGPMAGTEAFF | TGTGCCAGCAGGGGGCCCATGGCAGGAACTGAAGCTTTCTTT
15 | TRBD1 | many | TRBJ2-1 | TRBV7-9 | CASTLGRDRVDEQFF | TGTGCCAGCACCTTGGGCCGGGACAGGGTTGATGAGCAGTTCTTC
17 | TRBD1 | few | TRBJ1-3 | TRBV28 | CASSPSGQGASGNTIYF | TGTGCCAGCAGTCCGTCCGGACAGGGTGCCTCTGGAAACACCATATATTTT
17 | TRBD2 | many | TRBJ2-1 | TRBV20-1 | CSARVLAGGTLGNEQFF | TGCAGTGCTAGAGTCCTAGCGGGAGGGACCCTGGGAAATGAGCAGTTCTTC
17 | NA | NA | TRBJ2-3 | TRBV10-3 | CAITSGEGGGSTDTQYF | TGTGCCATCACGAGTGGTGAGGGCGGAGGTAGCACAGATACGCAGTATTTT
13 | NA | many | TRBJ2-3 | TRBV29-1 | CSVEEGLTDTQYF | TGCAGCGTTGAAGAAGGACTCACAGATACGCAGTATTTT
14 | NA | NA | TRBJ1-5 | TRBV6-1 | CASSDRADNQPQHF | TGTGCCAGCAGTGACCGGGCCGACAATCAGCCCCAGCATTTT
12 | NA | many | TRBJ2-7 | TRBV20-1 | CSGSPSSYEQYF | TGCAGTGGAAGCCCGAGCTCCTACGAGCAGTACTTC
12 | NA | NA | TRBJ1-1 | TRBV7-2 | CASSPDTSEAFF | TGTGCCAGCAGCCCGGACACCAGTGAAGCTTTCTTT
15 | NA | many | TRBJ1-3 | TRBV28 | CASSSLSIAGNTIYF | TGTGCCAGCAGTTCCCTCTCAATAGCTGGAAACACCATATATTTT
15 | TRBD2 | NA | TRBJ2-2 | TRBV2 | CGSTSSGSGTGELFF | TGTGGCAGCACCTCTAGCGGGAGCGGTACCGGGGAGCTGTTTTTT
13 | NA | many | TRBJ2-5 | TRBV6-5 | CASSYSDEGRKYF | TGTGCCAGCAGTTACTCTGATGAGGGGCGCAAGTACTTC
14 | TRBD1 | NA | TRBJ2-7 | TRBV5-1 | CASSYKQGPNEQYF | TGCGCCAGCAGCTACAAACAGGGGCCTAACGAGCAGTACTTC
15 | NA | NA | TRBJ1-4 | TRBV5-6 | CASSPDTGNVEKLFF | TGTGCCAGCAGCCCCGATACAGGGAACGTTGAAAAACTGTTTTTT
14 | TRBD1 | NA | TRBJ2-7 | TRBV2 | CASSGQGGVYEQYF | TGTGCCAGCAGTGGACAGGGGGGGGTCTACGAGCAGTACTTC
11 | NA | many | TRBJ2-5 | TRBV20-1 | CSASSQKTQYF | TGCAGTGCTAGTAGCCAAAAGACCCAGTACTTC
12 | NA | NA | TRBJ1-5 | TRBV19 | CALGGSNQPQHF | TGTGCCCTCGGGGGAAGCAATCAGCCCCAGCATTTT
13 | TRBD1 | many | TRBJ1-2 | TRBV6-1 | CASLDRESSGYTF | TGTGCCAGCTTGGACAGGGAATCAAGCGGCTACACCTTC
15 | TRBD1 | many | TRBJ1-6 | TRBV5-1 | CASQPGTAYNSPLHF | TGCGCCAGCCAACCCGGGACAGCTTATAATTCACCCCTCCACTTT
15 | NA | many | TRBJ2-5 | TRBV5-8 | CASSEKRQTQETQYF | TGTGCCAGCAGCGAAAAACGACAGACCCAAGAGACCCAGTACTTC
13 | NA | few | TRBJ2-1 | TRBV6-6 | CTSSSALYNEQFF | TGTACCAGCAGTTCCGCTCTCTACAATGAGCAGTTCTTC
14 | NA | NA | TRBJ1-2 | TRBV6-5 | CASSYSKVNYGYTF | TGTGCCAGCAGTTACTCGAAGGTTAACTATGGCTACACCTTC
16 | TRBD2 | many | TRBJ2-4 | TRBV7-2 | CASSSRSAGGKNIQYF | TGTGCCAGCAGCTCCCGGTCGGCGGGGGGCAAAAACATTCAGTACTTC
13 | NA | many | TRBJ2-3 | TRBV7-2 | CATAGGLTNTQYF | TGTGCCACCGCCGGGGGTCTTACGAATACGCAGTATTTT
15 | TRBD1 | many | TRBJ2-2 | TRBV7-8 | CASSPTGGDTGELFF | TGTGCCAGCAGCCCAACAGGGGGCGACACCGGGGAGCTGTTTTTT
14 | NA | NA | TRBJ1-5 | TRBV4-1 | CASSHSNSNQPQHF | TGCGCCAGCAGCCATTCGAATAGCAATCAGCCCCAGCATTTT
17 | TRBD1 | many | TRBJ2-2 | TRBV18 | CASSPVWTGRNTGELFF | TGTGCCAGCTCACCAGTTTGGACAGGACGTAACACCGGGGAGCTGTTTTTT
13 | TRBD1 | few | TRBJ2-7 | TRBV7-8 | CASSWDSFYEQYF | TGTGCCAGCAGCTGGGACAGCTTCTACGAGCAGTACTTC
14 | TRBD1 | many | TRBJ1-5 | TRBV27 | CASASGTGNQPQHF | TGTGCCAGCGCCTCCGGGACAGGGAATCAGCCCCAGCATTTT
16 | TRBD2 | NA | TRBJ2-5 | TRBV14 | CASSQASGGHQETQYF | TGTGCCAGCAGCCAAGCTAGCGGGGGCCACCAAGAGACCCAGTACTTC
16 | NA | many | TRBJ2-2 | TRBV6-2/TRBV6-3 | CASSPRTTTNTGELFF | TGTGCCAGCAGTCCACGGACTACTACGAACACCGGGGAGCTGTTTTTT
16 | TRBD2 | NA | TRBJ2-1 | TRBV11-2 | CASSLDSGSSDNEQFF | TGTGCCAGCAGCTTAGATAGCGGGAGTAGCGACAATGAGCAGTTCTTC
19 | NA | few | TRBJ2-4 | TRBV6-1 | CASMGPRGSQGSPKNIQYF | TGTGCCAGCATGGGGCCCAGAGGGTCCCAGGGGTCACCCAAAAACATTCAGTACTTC
19 | TRBD1 | many | TRBJ2-3 | TRBV29-1 | CSVEYRDRVFSSGTDTQYF | TGCAGCGTTGAATACCGGGACAGGGTCTTTTCATCGGGCACAGATACGCAGTATTTT
13 | NA | NA | TRBJ2-1 | TRBV7-3 | CASSGDRFREQFF | TGTGCCAGCAGCGGAGACAGGTTTAGGGAGCAGTTCTTC
16 | NA | many | TRBJ2-7 | TRBV7-2 | CASSLQGPGITHEQYF | TGTGCCAGCAGCTTACAAGGCCCGGGTATTACGCACGAGCAGTACTTC
15 | TRBD2 | NA | TRBJ2-2 | TRBV3-1 | CASSQGTRNTGELFF | TGTGCCAGCAGCCAGGGGACTAGAAACACCGGGGAGCTGTTTTTT
15 | NA | many | TRBJ1-4 | TRBV6-1 | CASSRDGTGNEKLFF | TGTGCCAGCAGCAGAGACGGGACGGGTAATGAAAAACTGTTTTTT
15 | TRBD2 | many | TRBJ2-1 | TRBV20-1 | CSARTRDYPYNEQFF | TGCAGTGCTAGGACCCGGGACTACCCCTACAATGAGCAGTTCTTC